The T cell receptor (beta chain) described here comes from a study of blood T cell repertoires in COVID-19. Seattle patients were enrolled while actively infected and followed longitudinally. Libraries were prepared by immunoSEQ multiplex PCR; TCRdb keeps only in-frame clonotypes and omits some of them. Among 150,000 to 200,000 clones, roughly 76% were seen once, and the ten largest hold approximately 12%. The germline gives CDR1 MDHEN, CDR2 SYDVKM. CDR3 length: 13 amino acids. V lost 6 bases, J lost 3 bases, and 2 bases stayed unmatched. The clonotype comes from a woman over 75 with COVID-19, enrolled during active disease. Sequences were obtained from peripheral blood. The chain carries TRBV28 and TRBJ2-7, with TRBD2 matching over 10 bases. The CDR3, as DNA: TGTGCCAGCAGCCTAGCGGGAGTCTACGAGCAGTACTTC. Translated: CASSLAGVYEQYF.